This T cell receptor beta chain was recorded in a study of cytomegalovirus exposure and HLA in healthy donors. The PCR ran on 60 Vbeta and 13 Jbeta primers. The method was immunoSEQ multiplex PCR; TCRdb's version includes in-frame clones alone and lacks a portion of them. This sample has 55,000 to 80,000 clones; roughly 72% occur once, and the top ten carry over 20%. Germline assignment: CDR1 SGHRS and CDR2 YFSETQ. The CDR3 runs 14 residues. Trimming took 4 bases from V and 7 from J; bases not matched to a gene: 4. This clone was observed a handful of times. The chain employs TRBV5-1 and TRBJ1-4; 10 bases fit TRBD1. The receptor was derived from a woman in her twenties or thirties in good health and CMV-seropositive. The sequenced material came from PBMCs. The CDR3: CASSRRDRGEKLFF. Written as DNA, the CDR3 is TGCGCCAGCAGCCGCCGGGACAGGGGTGAAAAACTGTTTTTT.